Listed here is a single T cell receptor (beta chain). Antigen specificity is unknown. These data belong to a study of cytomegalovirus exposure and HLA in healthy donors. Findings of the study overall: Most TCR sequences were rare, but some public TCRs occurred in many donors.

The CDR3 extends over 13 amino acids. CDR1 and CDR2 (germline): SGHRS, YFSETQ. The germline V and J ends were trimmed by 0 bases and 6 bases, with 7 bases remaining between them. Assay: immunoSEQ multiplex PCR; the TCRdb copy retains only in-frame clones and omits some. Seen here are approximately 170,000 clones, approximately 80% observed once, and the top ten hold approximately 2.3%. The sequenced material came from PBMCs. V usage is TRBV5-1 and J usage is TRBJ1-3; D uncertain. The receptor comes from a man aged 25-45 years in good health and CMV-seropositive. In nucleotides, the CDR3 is TGCGCCAGCAGCTTGGGCGCGGCAAACACCATATATTTT. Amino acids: CASSLGAANTIYF.